The rows below give T cell receptor beta chains drawn from one sample of a study of blood T cell repertoires in COVID-19. Only in-frame clones appear in the TCRdb table, and some are missing; sequencing was by immunoSEQ multiplex PCR. The table lists roughly 190,000 clones, about four fifths of them singletons, with under 8% in the top ten. The sequenced material came from peripheral blood. The origin of the receptors is a man aged 55 to 70 with acute or convalescent COVID-19. Both conserved end residues are part of each CDR3. D genes are given only for firm matches. Some rows mark clone size as missing; the rest say once, few, many or name a class of expanded clone.

V	size	D	J	DNA	CDR3
TRBV10-3	.	.	TRBJ2-1	TGTGCCATCCGTGTAGACGGGAGTAGGCACAATGAGCAGTTCTTC	CAIRVDGSRHNEQFF
TRBV12-3/TRBV12-4	.	.	TRBJ1-1	TGTGCCAGCAGTACGGACAGTTACACTGAAGCTTTCTTT	CASSTDSYTEAFF
TRBV6-5	few	.	TRBJ2-7	TGTGCCAGCAGTTCCAATTCAAAAGAGGTGCAGTACTTC	CASSSNSKEVQYF
TRBV5-1	.	TRBD1	TRBJ2-1	TGCGCCAGCAGCCATCCGGGACAGGGCCATAGTGAGCAGTTCTTC	CASSHPGQGHSEQFF
TRBV12-3/TRBV12-4	once	.	TRBJ1-3	TGTGCCAGCAGACAGGGCTCTGGAAACACCATATATTTT	CASRQGSGNTIYF
TRBV6-6	.	.	TRBJ1-5	TGTGCCAGCAGGGGCGATCAGCCCCAGCATTTT	CASRGDQPQHF
TRBV5-4	.	.	TRBJ2-1	TGTGCCAGCAGCCCATCCGCTAGAGACGCATGGAATGAGCAGTTCTTC	CASSPSARDAWNEQFF
TRBV28	.	TRBD1	TRBJ1-6	TGTGCCAGCAGTCGGACAGGGCGCCTTGATTCACCCCTCCACTTT	CASSRTGRLDSPLHF
TRBV9	.	.	TRBJ2-6	TGTGCCTCAGACTCCTCAAGAAGCTCTGGGGCCAACGTCCTGACTTTC	CASDSSRSSGANVLTF
TRBV5-4	.	.	TRBJ1-2	TGTGCCAGCAGCTCAAGCTATGACAGGATCTACACCTTC	CASSSSYDRIYTF
TRBV3-1/TRBV3-2	.	TRBD2	TRBJ2-1	TGTGCCAGCAGCCAAGATCTGTCACTAGCGGGGCCGTCCTACAATGAGCAGTTCTTC	CASSQDLSLAGPSYNEQFF
TRBV5-4	.	.	TRBJ1-6	TGTGCCAGCAGCTTGGGTTCGTCCACGAGCTCCTATAATTCACCCCTCCACTTT	CASSLGSSTSSYNSPLHF
TRBV5-1	once	.	TRBJ2-3	TGCGCCAGCAGCCCGTCGGACGGGGGGCCAAATACGCAGTATTTT	CASSPSDGGPNTQYF
TRBV19	.	TRBD1	TRBJ1-4	TGTGCCAGCACACCGGGACAGGGGGGTTCTAATGAAAAACTGTTTTTT	CASTPGQGGSNEKLFF
TRBV15	once	.	TRBJ1-2	TGTGCCACCAGCAGAGAGTTTTATGAGAAACCCGGCTACACCTTC	CATSREFYEKPGYTF
TRBV6-5	.	TRBD1	TRBJ1-2	TGTGCCAGCAGTTACTCAGGGACAGGCCAGTTCACCTTC	CASSYSGTGQFTF
TRBV27	.	.	TRBJ1-1	TGTGCCAGCAGGCAGGGTTCGGGCACTGAAGCTTTCTTT	CASRQGSGTEAFF
TRBV9	.	.	TRBJ2-2	TGTGCCAGCAGCGTAGGTCTCGGGGAGCTGTTTTTT	CASSVGLGELFF
TRBV11-2	.	TRBD1	TRBJ2-1	TGTGCCAGCAGGGCCCCAGGGGGTGCCTACAATGAGCAGTTCTTC	CASRAPGGAYNEQFF
TRBV5-1	.	.	TRBJ2-6	TGCGCCGGCAGCTCCGTTCTGGGGCAGGACGTCCTGACTTTC	CAGSSVLGQDVLTF
TRBV7-9	.	.	TRBJ1-2	TGTGCCAGCAGCTTTCCTACCCAGGCCGGGGGAGGCTATGGCTACACCTTC	CASSFPTQAGGGYGYTF
TRBV6-1	.	TRBD2	TRBJ2-7	TGTGCCAGCAGTGAATTAACTAGCGGGCCCCACGAGCAGTACTTC	CASSELTSGPHEQYF
TRBV27	.	.	TRBJ2-7	TGTGCCAGCAGTTTATCACGACAGCTTCCCCTGCAATTC	CASSLSRQLPLQF
TRBV19	.	.	TRBJ2-5	TGTGCCAGTAGTATAGTGGGGGGGCTTGAGACCCAGTACTTC	CASSIVGGLETQYF
TRBV6-4	many	.	TRBJ1-5	TGTGCCAGCAGTGAAAACGGGGGAAGCAATCAGCCCCAGCATTTT	CASSENGGSNQPQHF
TRBV28	few	.	TRBJ1-1	TGTGCCAGCAGTTCAATGAACACTGAAGCTTTCTTT	CASSSMNTEAFF
TRBV6-6	.	.	TRBJ1-2	TGTGCCAGCACCCTAGACAGTTCTGGCGGCTACACCTTC	CASTLDSSGGYTF
TRBV4-1	.	.	TRBJ2-1	TGCGCCAGCAGCCAGGGGAGGAACAATGAGCAGTTCTTC	CASSQGRNNEQFF
TRBV12-3/TRBV12-4	.	.	TRBJ2-2	TGTGCCAGCAGTTTCGAACTCGGGGAGCTGTTTTTT	CASSFELGELFF
TRBV6-5	.	TRBD2	TRBJ2-7	TGTGCCAGCAGTTTGGGGGGGTCTTGGAGTTACGAGCAGTACTTC	CASSLGGSWSYEQYF
TRBV6-2/TRBV6-3	.	TRBD2	TRBJ2-1	TGTGCCAGCAGTAAACTAGCGGGCGGTTACAATGAGCAGTTCTTC	CASSKLAGGYNEQFF
TRBV6-5	.	.	TRBJ2-3	TGTGCCAGCAGTCCCCAGGGTAATTGGGCAGATACGCAGTATTTT	CASSPQGNWADTQYF
TRBV19	.	TRBD1	TRBJ1-5	TGTGCCAGTAACGGGAAACAGGGGTTTGGCAATCAGCCCCAGCATTTT	CASNGKQGFGNQPQHF
TRBV28	.	.	TRBJ1-2	TGTGCCAGCAGTCTCCCCGGACAGCCTTATGGCTACACCTTC	CASSLPGQPYGYTF
TRBV19	.	.	TRBJ2-2	TGTGCCAGTAGTGTACAGGTGCCCGGGGAGCTGTTTTTT	CASSVQVPGELFF
TRBV18	.	TRBD2	TRBJ2-3	TGTGCCAGCTCTCCCCTGACCGGGACTAGCTTGACAGATACGCAGTATTTT	CASSPLTGTSLTDTQYF
TRBV29-1	.	.	TRBJ1-2	TGCAGCGTTGTCCCCCGCGATAAAGGGGAATATGGCTACACCTTC	CSVVPRDKGEYGYTF
TRBV3-1/TRBV3-2	.	TRBD1	TRBJ1-6	TGTGCCAGCAGCCAAGTCGCAGGGGGGTATTCACCCCTCCACTTT	CASSQVAGGYSPLHF
TRBV19	many	.	TRBJ2-5	TGTGCCAGTAGCACCGGAGGGGGGGCAGAGACCCAGTACTTC	CASSTGGGAETQYF
TRBV5-8	.	.	TRBJ1-5	TGTGCCAGCAGCTTGGCGGGAAATCAGCCCCAGCATTTT	CASSLAGNQPQHF
TRBV5-1	few	TRBD1	TRBJ1-6	TGCGCCAGCAGCAACCGACAGGGAAGCTCCTATAATTCACCCCTCCACTTT	CASSNRQGSSYNSPLHF
TRBV29-1	.	TRBD2	TRBJ2-1	TGCAGCGTTGAAGCGGGGGCTAGCGGGAGGGCCCTCAATGAGCAGTTCTTC	CSVEAGASGRALNEQFF
TRBV5-8	.	.	TRBJ2-5	TGTGCCAGCAGGGCTGTAAGCCAAGAGACCCAGTACTTC	CASRAVSQETQYF
TRBV7-2	once	TRBD2	TRBJ2-7	TGTGCCAGCAGCTTTAGCGGGGGAACCTCCTACGAGCAGTACTTC	CASSFSGGTSYEQYF
TRBV5-1	few	.	TRBJ2-1	TGCGCCAGCAGCCTGGACAGATCATCCTACAATGAGCAGTTCTTC	CASSLDRSSYNEQFF
TRBV5-1	.	TRBD2	TRBJ2-5	TGCGCCAGCAGCTTAGCGGGGGGGCGGCTTGAGACCCAGTACTTC	CASSLAGGRLETQYF